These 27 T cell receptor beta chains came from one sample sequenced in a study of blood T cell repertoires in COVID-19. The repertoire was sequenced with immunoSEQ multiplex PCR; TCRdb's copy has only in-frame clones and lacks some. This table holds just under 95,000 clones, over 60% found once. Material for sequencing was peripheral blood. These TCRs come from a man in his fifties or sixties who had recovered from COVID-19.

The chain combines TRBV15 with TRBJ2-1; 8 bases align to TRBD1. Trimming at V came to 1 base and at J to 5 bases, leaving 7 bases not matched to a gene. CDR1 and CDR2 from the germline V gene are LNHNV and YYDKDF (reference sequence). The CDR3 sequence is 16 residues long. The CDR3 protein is CATSRVGQGVDNEQFF. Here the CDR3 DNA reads TGTGCCACCAGCAGAGTTGGACAGGGAGTTGACAATGAGCAGTTCTTC. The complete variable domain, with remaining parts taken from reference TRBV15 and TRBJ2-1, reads DAMVIQNPRYQVTQFGKPVTLSCSQTLNHNVMYWYQQKSSQAPKLLFHYYDKDFNNEADTPDNFQSRRPNTSFCFLDIRSPGLGDTAMYLCATSRVGQGVDNEQFFGPGTRLTVL.

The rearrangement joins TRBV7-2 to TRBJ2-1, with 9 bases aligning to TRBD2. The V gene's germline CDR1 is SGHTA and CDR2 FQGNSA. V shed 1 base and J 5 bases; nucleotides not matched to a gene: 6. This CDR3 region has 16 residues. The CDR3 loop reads CASSLVSGLANNEQFF. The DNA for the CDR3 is TGTGCCAGCAGCTTAGTTTCGGGACTAGCCAACAATGAGCAGTTCTTC. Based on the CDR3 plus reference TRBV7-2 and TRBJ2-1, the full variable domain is GAGVSQSPSNKVTEKGKDVELRCDPISGHTALYWYRQSLGQGLEFLIYFQGNSAPDKSGLPSDRFSAERTGGSVSTLTIQRTQQEDSAVYLCASSLVSGLANNEQFFGPGTRLTVL.

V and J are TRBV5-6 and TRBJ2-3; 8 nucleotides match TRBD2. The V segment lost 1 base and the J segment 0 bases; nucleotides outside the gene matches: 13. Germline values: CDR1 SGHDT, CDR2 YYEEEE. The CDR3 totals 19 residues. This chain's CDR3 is CASSLRVGSGVSSTDTQYF. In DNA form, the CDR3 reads TGTGCCAGCAGCTTGAGAGTTGGTAGCGGGGTGTCTAGCACAGATACGCAGTATTTT.

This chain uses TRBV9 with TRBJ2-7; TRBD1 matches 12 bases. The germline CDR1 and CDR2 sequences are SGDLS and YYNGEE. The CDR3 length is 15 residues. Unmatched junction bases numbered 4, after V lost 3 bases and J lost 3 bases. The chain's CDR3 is CASSAGTGGFYEQYF. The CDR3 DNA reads TGTGCCAGCAGCGCCGGGACAGGGGGCTTCTACGAGCAGTACTTC.

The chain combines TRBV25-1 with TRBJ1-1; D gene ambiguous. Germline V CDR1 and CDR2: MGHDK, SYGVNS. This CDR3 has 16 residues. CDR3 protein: CATSTAYLTLNTEAFF. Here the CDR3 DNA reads TGTGCTACTTCAACAGCTTACCTGACCTTGAACACTGAAGCTTTCTTT.

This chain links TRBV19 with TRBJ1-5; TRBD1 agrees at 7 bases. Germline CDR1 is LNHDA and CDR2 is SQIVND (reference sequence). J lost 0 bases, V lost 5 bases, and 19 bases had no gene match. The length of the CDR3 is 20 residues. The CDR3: CASSPGIGQGVGYSNQPQHF. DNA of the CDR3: TGTGCCAGTAGTCCCGGAATTGGGCAGGGGGTGGGGTATAGCAATCAGCCCCAGCATTTT. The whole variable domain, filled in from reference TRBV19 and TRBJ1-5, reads DGGITQSPKYLFRKEGQNVTLSCEQNLNHDAMYWYRQDPGQGLRLIYYSQIVNDFQKGDIAEGYSVSREKKESFPLTVTSAQKNPTAFYLCASSPGIGQGVGYSNQPQHFGDGTRLSIL.

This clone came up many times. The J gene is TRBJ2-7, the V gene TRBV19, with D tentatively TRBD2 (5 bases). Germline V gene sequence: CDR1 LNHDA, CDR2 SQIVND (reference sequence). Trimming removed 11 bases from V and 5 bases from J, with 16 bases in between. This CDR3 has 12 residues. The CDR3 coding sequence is TGTGCCCCCTGGTCTAGAGGGCACGAGCAGTACTTC. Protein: CAPWSRGHEQYF.

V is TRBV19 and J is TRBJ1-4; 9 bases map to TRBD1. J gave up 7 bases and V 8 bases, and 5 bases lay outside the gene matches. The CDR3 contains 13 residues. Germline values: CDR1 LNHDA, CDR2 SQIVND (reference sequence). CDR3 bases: TGTGCCAGTCAAACAGGGGGCCGTGAAAAACTGTTTTTT. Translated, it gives CASQTGGREKLFF. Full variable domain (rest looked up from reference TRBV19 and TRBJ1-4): DGGITQSPKYLFRKEGQNVTLSCEQNLNHDAMYWYRQDPGQGLRLIYYSQIVNDFQKGDIAEGYSVSREKKESFPLTVTSAQKNPTAFYLCASQTGGREKLFFGSGTQLSVL.

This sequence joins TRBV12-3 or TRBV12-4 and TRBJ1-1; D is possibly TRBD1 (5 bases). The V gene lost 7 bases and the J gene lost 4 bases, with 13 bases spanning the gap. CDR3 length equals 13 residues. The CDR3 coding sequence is TGTGCCAGCACTCTAGGGGCTCCCACTGAAGCTTTCTTT. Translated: CASTLGAPTEAFF.

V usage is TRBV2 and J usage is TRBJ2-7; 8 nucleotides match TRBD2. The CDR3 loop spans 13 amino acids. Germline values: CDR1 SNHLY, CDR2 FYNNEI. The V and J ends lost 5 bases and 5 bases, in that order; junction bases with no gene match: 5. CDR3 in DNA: TGTGCCAGCAGTTTAGCGGGAAACCACGAGCAGTACTTC. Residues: CASSLAGNHEQYF.

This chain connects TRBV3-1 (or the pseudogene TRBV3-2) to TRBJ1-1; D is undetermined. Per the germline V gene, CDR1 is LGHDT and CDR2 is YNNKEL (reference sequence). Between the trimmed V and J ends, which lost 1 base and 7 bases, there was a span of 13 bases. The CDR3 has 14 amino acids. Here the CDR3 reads CASSQVLGSGEAFF. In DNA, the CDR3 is TGTGCCAGCAGCCAAGTCTTAGGGAGTGGTGAAGCTTTCTTT.

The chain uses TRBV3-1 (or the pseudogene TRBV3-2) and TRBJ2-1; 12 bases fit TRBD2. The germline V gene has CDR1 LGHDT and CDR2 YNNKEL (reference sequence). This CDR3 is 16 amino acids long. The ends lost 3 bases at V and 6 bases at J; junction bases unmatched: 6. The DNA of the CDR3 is TGTGCCAGCAGCCATCCGGGACTAGCGGGCCGCAATGAGCAGTTCTTC. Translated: CASSHPGLAGRNEQFF.

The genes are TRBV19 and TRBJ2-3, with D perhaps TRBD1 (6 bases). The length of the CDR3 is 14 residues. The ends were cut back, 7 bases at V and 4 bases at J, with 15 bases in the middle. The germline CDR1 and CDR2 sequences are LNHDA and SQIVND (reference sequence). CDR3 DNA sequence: TGTGCCAGTACCCCGATAGGGGGTTCAGATACGCAGTATTTT. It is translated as CASTPIGGSDTQYF.

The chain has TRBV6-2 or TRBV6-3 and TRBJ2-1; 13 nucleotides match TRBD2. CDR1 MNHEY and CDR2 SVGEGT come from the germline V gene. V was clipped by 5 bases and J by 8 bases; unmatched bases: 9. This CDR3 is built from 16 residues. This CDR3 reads CASSTRTSGSGYEQFF. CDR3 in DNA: TGTGCCAGCAGTACCAGGACTAGCGGGAGTGGGTATGAGCAGTTCTTC.

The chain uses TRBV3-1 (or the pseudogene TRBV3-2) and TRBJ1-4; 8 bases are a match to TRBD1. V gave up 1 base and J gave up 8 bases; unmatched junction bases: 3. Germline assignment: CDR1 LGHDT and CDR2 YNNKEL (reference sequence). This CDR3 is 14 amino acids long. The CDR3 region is CASSQVSGGEKLFF. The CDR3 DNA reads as TGTGCCAGCAGCCAAGTGTCAGGGGGCGAAAAACTGTTTTTT.

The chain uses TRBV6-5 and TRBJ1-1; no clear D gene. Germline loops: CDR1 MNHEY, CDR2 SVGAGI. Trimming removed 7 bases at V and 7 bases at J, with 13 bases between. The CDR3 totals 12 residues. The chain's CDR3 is CASMRAASEAFF. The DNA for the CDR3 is TGTGCCAGCATGAGGGCTGCGAGTGAAGCTTTCTTT.

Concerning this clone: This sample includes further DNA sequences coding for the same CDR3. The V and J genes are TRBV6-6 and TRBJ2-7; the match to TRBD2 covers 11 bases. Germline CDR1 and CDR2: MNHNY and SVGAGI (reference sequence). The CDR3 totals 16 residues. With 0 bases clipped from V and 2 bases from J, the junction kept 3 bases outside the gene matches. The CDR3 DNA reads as TGTGCCAGCAGTTACTCGAGACTAGCGGGGACCTACGAGCAGTACTTC. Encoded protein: CASSYSRLAGTYEQYF.

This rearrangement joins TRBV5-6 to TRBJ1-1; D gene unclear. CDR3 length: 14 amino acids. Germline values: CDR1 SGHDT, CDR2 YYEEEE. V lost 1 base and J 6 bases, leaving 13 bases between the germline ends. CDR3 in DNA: TGTGCCAGCAGCTTGTTTGGGGAGAGCGCTGAAGCTTTCTTT. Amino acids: CASSLFGESAEAFF.

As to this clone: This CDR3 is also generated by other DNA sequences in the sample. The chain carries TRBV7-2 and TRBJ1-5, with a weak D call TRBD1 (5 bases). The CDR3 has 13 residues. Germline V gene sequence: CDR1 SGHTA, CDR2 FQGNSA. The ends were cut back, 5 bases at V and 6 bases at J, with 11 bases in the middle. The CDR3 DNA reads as TGTGCCAGCAGCCCTCGTAGGGGTCAGCCCCAGCATTTT. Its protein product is CASSPRRGQPQHF.

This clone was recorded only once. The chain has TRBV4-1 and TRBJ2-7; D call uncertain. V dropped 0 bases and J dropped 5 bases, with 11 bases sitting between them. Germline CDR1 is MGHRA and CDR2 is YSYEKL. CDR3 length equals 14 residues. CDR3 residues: CASSQDEVANEQYF. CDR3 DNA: TGCGCCAGCAGCCAAGATGAGGTAGCTAACGAGCAGTACTTC.

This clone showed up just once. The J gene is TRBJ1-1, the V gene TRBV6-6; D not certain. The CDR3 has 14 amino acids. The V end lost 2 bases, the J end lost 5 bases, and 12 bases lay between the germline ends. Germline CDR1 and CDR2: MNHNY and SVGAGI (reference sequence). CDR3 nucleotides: TGTGCCAGCAGTTACGGGCCCACTGGGACTGAAGCTTTCTTT. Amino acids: CASSYGPTGTEAFF.

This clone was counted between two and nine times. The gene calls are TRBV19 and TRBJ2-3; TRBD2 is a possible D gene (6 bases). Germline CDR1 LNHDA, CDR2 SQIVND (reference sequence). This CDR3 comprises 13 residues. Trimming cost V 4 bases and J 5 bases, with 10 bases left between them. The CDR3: CASSRRVRDTQYF. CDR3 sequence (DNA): TGTGCCAGTAGTAGGAGGGTTAGAGATACGCAGTATTTT.

DNA of the CDR3: TGTGCCAGCAGTGGACAGGGGCTGGGTCAGCCCCAGCATTTT. Protein: CASSGQGLGQPQHF. The V gene is TRBV6-2 or TRBV6-3, the J gene TRBJ1-5; 9 bases fit TRBD1. The J segment lost 6 bases and the V segment lost 5 bases, leaving 5 bases of the junction unmatched. The CDR3 runs to 14 residues. The V gene's germline CDR1 is MNHEY and CDR2 SVGEGT.

CDR3 nucleotide sequence: TGTGCCAGCAGTTTCAGACAGGACAATCAGCCCCAGCATTTT. Translation gives CASSFRQDNQPQHF. J is TRBJ1-5 and V is TRBV27, with D possibly TRBD1 on 6 matching bases. The CDR3 totals 14 residues. V dropped 3 bases and J dropped 3 bases, with 9 bases sitting between them. Germline values: CDR1 MNHEY, CDR2 SMNVEV (reference sequence).

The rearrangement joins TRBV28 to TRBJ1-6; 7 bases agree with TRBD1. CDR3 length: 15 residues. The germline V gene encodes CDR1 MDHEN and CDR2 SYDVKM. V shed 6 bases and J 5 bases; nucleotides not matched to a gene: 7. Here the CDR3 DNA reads TGTGCCAGCAGCACCTCGGGACAGAATAATTCACCCCTCCACTTT. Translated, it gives CASSTSGQNNSPLHF. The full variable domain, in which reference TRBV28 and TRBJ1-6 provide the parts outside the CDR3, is DVKVTQSSRYLVKRTGEKVFLECVQDMDHENMFWYRQDPGLGLRLIYFSYDVKMKEKGDIPEGYSVSREKKERFSLILESASTNQTSMYLCASSTSGQNNSPLHFGNGTRLTVT.

In DNA form, the CDR3 reads TGTGCCATCAGCTATACTAGCGGGGGGGGAGATACGCAGTATTTT. Its translation is CAISYTSGGGDTQYF. The chain is built from TRBV10-3 and TRBJ2-3, with 13 bases aligning to TRBD2. Germline CDR1 and CDR2: ENHRY and SYGVKD. Trimming took 6 bases from V and 5 from J; bases not matched to a gene: 5. The CDR3 spans 15 residues.

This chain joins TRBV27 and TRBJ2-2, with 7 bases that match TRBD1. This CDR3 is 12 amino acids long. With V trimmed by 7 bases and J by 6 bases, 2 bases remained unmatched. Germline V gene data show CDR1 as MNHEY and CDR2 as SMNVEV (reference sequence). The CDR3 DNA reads TGTGCCAGCAAGGGGGCGGCCGGGGAGCTGTTTTTT. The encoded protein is CASKGAAGELFF.